Sequencing of this T cell receptor beta chain was carried out in a study of CD8 T cells in ankylosing spondylitis. Points from the study as a whole: Clones linked to the disease showed a CD8+ phenotype. They occurred at relatively low frequencies in peripheral blood. Apparently characteristic of ankylosing spondylitis blood was a TCR beta motif (roughly eight highly homologous variants). A number of the motif variants had already been described in reactive arthritis synovial fluid and blood.

The authors made TCR beta libraries by quantitative 5'-RACE with molecular barcodes. Using its own MiXCR run on the 5' RACE reads, TCRdb lists one record per CDR3 protein. Here the sample spans over 400,000 distinct CDR3 sequences, roughly a quarter being singletons. Details on this clonotype: Its antigen is unidentified.

The specimen was blood, either unsorted or a sorted T cell fraction (not recorded which). The sequence was collected from a male donor with ankylosing spondylitis.

The CDR3: CASQQDTEAFF. The CDR3, as DNA: TGCGCCAGTCAGCAAGACACTGAAGCTTTCTTT. The rearrangement joins TRBV5-1 to TRBJ1-1, with D unresolved. The CDR3 consists of 11 residues. Germline loops: CDR1 SGHRS, CDR2 YFSETQ. V was pared by 8 bases and J by 3 bases, with 8 bases between.